The clone carrying this T cell receptor (beta chain) has only a few counts. Its target is unknown. J lost 2 bases, V lost 0 bases, and 9 bases had no gene match. Per germline, CDR1 SEHNR and CDR2 FQNEAQ (reference sequence). The CDR3 totals 18 residues. The data stem from a study of T cell repertoires in cytomegalovirus infection. Study-wide results and caveats: The response measured ex vivo was dominated by TCR beta clonotypes (HLA-C-restricted and CMV-specific).

TCRdb recomputed calls from the reads with MiXCR, one row per CDR3 protein. The table includes 750,000 to 950,000 distinct CDR3 sequences, about 28% detected once. The specimen was cultured CD8+ T cells from PBMCs, collected from culture after CMV antigen stimulation. The sequence derives from a human donor in good health (CMV status not recorded). Some clones in this sample may be carry-over from other donors' samples. This rearrangement joins TRBV7-9 to TRBJ2-5; 10 bases are a match to TRBD2. CDR3 sequence reads: CASSLAARLAGDQETQYF. CDR3 bases: TGTGCCAGCAGCTTAGCGGCCCGTCTAGCGGGGGATCAAGAGACCCAGTACTTC. Full variable domain (rest looked up from reference TRBV7-9 and TRBJ2-5): DTGVSQNPRHKITKRGQNVTFRCDPISEHNRLYWYRQTLGQGPEFLTYFQNEAQLEKSRLLSDRFSAERPKGSFSTLEIQRTEQGDSAMYLCASSLAARLAGDQETQYFGPGTRLLVL.